These 28 T cell receptor beta chains came from one sample sequenced in a study of T cell responses to AZD1222 COVID-19 vaccine. The data were produced by immunoSEQ multiplex PCR, yet TCRdb's version contains in-frame clones alone and is incomplete. The sample has about 100,000 clones; approximately 92% are singletons. This sample comprised peripheral blood, obtained on day 0 of AZD1222 vaccination. These receptors came from an adult in good health.

The chain recombines TRBV4-2 with TRBJ1-2; D not certain. The length of the CDR3 is 15 residues. V lost 0 bases to trimming and J lost 0 bases, with 8 bases between them. The germline CDR1 and CDR2 sequences are LGHNA and YNFKEQ. CDR3 amino acids: CASSQDLTANYGYTF. CDR3 bases: TGTGCCAGCAGCCAAGATCTTACAGCTAACTATGGCTACACCTTC.

This clone was observed once. The chain is built from TRBV9 and TRBJ2-2; TRBD2 matches 13 bases. Germline V gene data show CDR1 as SGDLS and CDR2 as YYNGEE. The CDR3 loop spans 15 amino acids. The junction had 0 bases not matched to a gene; V was cut back by 3 bases and J by 4 bases. CDR3 in DNA: TGTGCCAGCAGCGGACTAGCGGGAGGCACCGGGGAGCTGTTTTTT. Translation gives CASSGLAGGTGELFF. Based on the CDR3 plus reference TRBV9 and TRBJ2-2, the full variable domain is DSGVTQTPKHLITATGQRVTLRCSPRSGDLSVYWYQQSLDQGLQFLIQYYNGEERAKGNILERFSAQQFPDLHSELNLSSLELGDSALYFCASSGLAGGTGELFFGEGSRLTVL.

This clone has a single count. The chain is built from TRBV18 and TRBJ1-1, with a possible D match to TRBD1 (5 bases). The germline gives CDR1 KGHSH, CDR2 LQKENI. The CDR3 sequence is 14 residues long. V was clipped by 3 bases and J by 1 base, with 9 bases between them. The CDR3 DNA follows: TGTGCCAGCTCACCCAGGGTCGGGAACACTGAAGCTTTCTTT. The encoded protein is CASSPRVGNTEAFF.

DNA for the CDR3: TGTGCCAGCAGCCAAGAGGCCTCCTCGGTAGGAAACACCATATATTTT. It encodes CASSQEASSVGNTIYF. The genes are TRBV4-2 and TRBJ1-3, with D unresolved. The CDR3 contains 16 residues. V dropped 0 bases and J dropped 4 bases, with 13 bases sitting between them. Germline V CDR1 and CDR2: LGHNA, YNFKEQ.

V is TRBV6-2 or TRBV6-3 and J is TRBJ2-3, with TRBD2 identical over 8 bases. The CDR3 length is 15 residues. Germline CDR1 reads MNHEY; CDR2 reads SVGEGT. J was trimmed by 4 bases and V by 6 bases; bases with no gene match: 9. The CDR3 reads CASSRGGSGSDTQYF. CDR3 DNA: TGTGCCAGCAGCCGGGGGGGATCCGGCTCAGATACGCAGTATTTT.

Worth noting for this clone: This sample also contains other DNA sequences that code for the same CDR3. The rearrangement uses TRBV28 and TRBJ1-5; the match to TRBD1 covers 7 bases. The CDR3 has 14 residues. J lost 1 base, V lost 3 bases, and 0 bases had no gene match. CDR1 and CDR2 (germline): MDHEN, SYDVKM. The CDR3 protein is CASSLGQSNQPQHF. CDR3 DNA: TGTGCCAGCAGTTTGGGACAGAGCAATCAGCCCCAGCATTTT. Based on the CDR3 plus reference TRBV28 and TRBJ1-5, the full variable domain is DVKVTQSSRYLVKRTGEKVFLECVQDMDHENMFWYRQDPGLGLRLIYFSYDVKMKEKGDIPEGYSVSREKKERFSLILESASTNQTSMYLCASSLGQSNQPQHFGDGTRLSIL.

The chain uses TRBV4-3 and TRBJ1-6; 8 bases align to TRBD1. CDR3 length: 17 residues. The V gene's germline CDR1 is LGHNA and CDR2 YSLEER. J lost 8 bases, V lost 0 bases, and 9 bases had no gene match. CDR3 amino acids: CASSQDPGTGMDSPLHF. CDR3 DNA: TGCGCCAGCAGCCAAGATCCCGGGACAGGAATGGATTCACCCCTCCACTTT.

The chain uses TRBV6-5 and TRBJ2-7; TRBD1 matches 7 bases. Germline V gene sequence: CDR1 MNHEY, CDR2 SVGAGI. The CDR3 totals 14 residues. J was trimmed by 2 bases and V by 6 bases; bases with no gene match: 7. The CDR3 sequence is CASSRQGSAYEQYF. For the CDR3, the DNA is TGTGCCAGCAGCCGACAGGGTTCCGCCTACGAGCAGTACTTC.

This clone was seen only once. This chain connects TRBV29-1 to TRBJ2-5; 7 nucleotides match TRBD1. This CDR3 spans 13 amino acids. With V trimmed by 4 bases and J by 4 bases, 6 bases remained unmatched. From germline, CDR1 is SQVTM and CDR2 ANQGSEA. DNA of the CDR3: TGCAGCGTTGGACAGGGTAGGGGAGAGACCCAGTACTTC. Amino acid sequence: CSVGQGRGETQYF.

The gene calls are TRBV3-1 (or the pseudogene TRBV3-2) and TRBJ1-1, with a weak D call TRBD1 (5 bases). Trimming removed 6 bases from V and 4 bases from J, with 12 bases in between. This CDR3 comprises 13 residues. Germline V lookup: CDR1 LGHDT, CDR2 YNNKEL (reference sequence). The CDR3 loop is CASSTRRGTEAFF. In DNA form, the CDR3 reads TGTGCCAGCAGTACGAGGAGGGGCACTGAAGCTTTCTTT.

The CDR3 nucleotides read TGCAGCGAGGGGGCGGGGTTGGGCAATGAGCAGTTCTTC. Its protein product is CSEGAGLGNEQFF. The chain uses TRBV29-1 and TRBJ2-1; possibly TRBD1 for D (7 bases). Per germline, CDR1 SQVTM and CDR2 ANQGSEA. Trimming left V 7 bases short and J 6 bases short, with 16 bases between. The CDR3 covers 13 residues.

The chain combines TRBV9 with TRBJ2-3; D gene uncertain. Germline values: CDR1 SGDLS, CDR2 YYNGEE. The length of the CDR3 is 13 residues. V was trimmed by 0 bases and J by 4 bases, leaving 6 bases between them. The CDR3, as DNA: TGTGCCAGCAGCGTAGACATGGCAGATACGCAGTATTTT. Translated, it gives CASSVDMADTQYF.

This chain uses TRBV5-5 with TRBJ2-2; D is unresolved. Looked up from germline, CDR1 is SGHKS and CDR2 is YYEKEE (reference sequence). The V and J ends lost 1 base and 3 bases respectively, with 7 bases between them. The CDR3 has 14 residues. The CDR3 nucleotides are TGTGCCAGCAGCTTGTCAGGATACACCGGGGAGCTGTTTTTT. It translates to CASSLSGYTGELFF.

This sequence joins TRBV11-3 and TRBJ1-2; D remains unclear. The CDR3 loop spans 14 amino acids. CDR1 is SGHNT, CDR2 YENEEA, per germline. With 1 base removed from V and 3 bases from J, the gap between germline ends came to 9 bases. This CDR3 reads CASSLASDYYGYTF. In DNA, the CDR3 is TGTGCCAGCAGCTTAGCATCTGATTACTATGGCTACACCTTC.

V is TRBV6-4 and J is TRBJ2-1, with 10 positions matching TRBD1. CDR1 and CDR2 (germline): MRHNA, SNTAGT. V trimming: 5 bases; J trimming: 6 bases; junction bases outside the gene matches: 7. This CDR3 spans 15 amino acids. DNA of the CDR3: TGTGCCAGCAGTAGGGGGACAGGGGAGCCCAATGAGCAGTTCTTC. This gives the protein CASSRGTGEPNEQFF.

The chain joins TRBV2 to TRBJ1-2, with 8 positions matching TRBD1. The V segment lost 7 bases and the J segment 4 bases; nucleotides outside the gene matches: 2. The germline V gene has CDR1 SNHLY and CDR2 FYNNEI. The CDR3 length is 12 residues. Written as DNA, the CDR3 is TGTGCCAGCATGGACAGGGTCTATGGCTACACCTTC. Residues: CASMDRVYGYTF. The full variable domain, its missing parts supplied by reference TRBV2 and TRBJ1-2, is EPEVTQTPSHQVTQMGQEVILRCVPISNHLYFYWYRQILGQKVEFLVSFYNNEISEKSEIFDDQFSVERPDGSNFTLKIRSTKLEDSAMYFCASMDRVYGYTFGSGTRLTVV.

The chain joins TRBV3-1 (or the pseudogene TRBV3-2) to TRBJ1-5; D not certain. The V end was cut by 3 bases, the J end by 5 bases, with 8 bases between. Germline CDR1 reads LGHDT; CDR2 reads YNNKEL (reference sequence). CDR3 length: 13 residues. This CDR3 is CASSHGPHQPQHF. The DNA of the CDR3 is TGTGCCAGCAGCCACGGGCCCCATCAGCCCCAGCATTTT.

V usage is TRBV9 and J usage is TRBJ1-3; no definite D call. V lost 0 bases and J 0 bases, leaving 7 bases between the germline ends. The CDR3 length is 15 residues. Germline loops: CDR1 SGDLS, CDR2 YYNGEE. Written as DNA, the CDR3 is TGTGCCAGCAGCGTAGATCTGAGCTCTGGAAACACCATATATTTT. It specifies CASSVDLSSGNTIYF. Filled out from reference TRBV9 and TRBJ1-3, the complete variable domain reads DSGVTQTPKHLITATGQRVTLRCSPRSGDLSVYWYQQSLDQGLQFLIQYYNGEERAKGNILERFSAQQFPDLHSELNLSSLELGDSALYFCASSVDLSSGNTIYFGEGSWLTVV.

The rearrangement joins TRBV5-1 to TRBJ2-6, with D unclear. The V end lost 2 bases, the J end lost 0 bases, and 18 bases lay between the germline ends. The CDR3 contains 19 residues. The germline V gene encodes CDR1 SGHRS and CDR2 YFSETQ. As DNA, the CDR3 is TGCGCCAGCAGCTTCCCATTGAACTTCTCCATCTCTGGGGCCAACGTCCTGACTTTC. Its protein is CASSFPLNFSISGANVLTF.

The V and J genes are TRBV28 and TRBJ2-7, with 7 bases aligning to TRBD2. CDR3 length: 16 amino acids. Trimming cost V 3 bases and J 4 bases; bases outside gene matches: 12. Germline V lookup: CDR1 MDHEN, CDR2 SYDVKM. CDR3 sequence reads: CASSLSSPGGSYEQYF. As DNA, the CDR3 is TGTGCCAGCAGTTTGAGTAGCCCGGGAGGATCGTACGAGCAGTACTTC.

The chain has TRBV7-2 and TRBJ2-5, with D uncertain. This CDR3 is built from 13 residues. Germline loops: CDR1 SGHTA, CDR2 FQGNSA. V lost 0 bases and J lost 5, with 7 bases in between. CDR3 protein: CASSLAGGETQYF. CDR3 DNA: TGTGCCAGCAGCTTAGCGGGTGGGGAGACCCAGTACTTC.

J is TRBJ2-7 and V is TRBV11-3; no definite D call. The germline V and J ends were trimmed by 5 bases and 1 base, with 18 bases remaining between them. Per the germline V gene, CDR1 is SGHNT and CDR2 is YENEEA. The CDR3 length is 16 residues. The CDR3 nucleotides are TGTGCCAGCAGCACCCGAAGCCGGACGTCTTCCTACGAGCAGTACTTC. As protein: CASSTRSRTSSYEQYF.

V and J are TRBV5-1 and TRBJ1-3; possible D gene TRBD1, 5 bases. V was clipped by 4 bases and J by 2 bases, with 13 bases between them. The germline CDR1 and CDR2 sequences are SGHRS and YFSETQ. This CDR3 has 15 residues. CDR3 in amino acids: CASSPRVGAGNTIYF. CDR3 coding DNA: TGCGCCAGCAGCCCGAGAGTGGGGGCTGGAAACACCATATATTTT.

This clone appeared a single time. V usage is TRBV28 and J usage is TRBJ2-7, with D perhaps TRBD2 (6 bases). V gave up 8 bases and J gave up 1 base, with 12 bases separating them. CDR1 MDHEN and CDR2 SYDVKM come from the germline V gene. The length of the CDR3 is 13 residues. CDR3 nucleotides: TGTGCCAGCCAACCCGGGGGATCCTACGAGCAGTACTTC. This codes for CASQPGGSYEQYF.

The DNA of the CDR3 is TGTGCCAGCAGCCAAGATTGGGGGAATGAAGCTTTCTTT. Its translation is CASSQDWGNEAFF. V gene TRBV3-1 (or the pseudogene TRBV3-2) combines with J gene TRBJ1-1; D possibly corresponds to TRBD1 (5 bases). The CDR3 totals 13 residues. CDR1 LGHDT and CDR2 YNNKEL come from the germline V gene (reference sequence). V gave up 0 bases and J gave up 7 bases, with 9 bases separating them.

The chain has TRBV9 and TRBJ2-1; D gene unclear. CDR1 is SGDLS and CDR2 is YYNGEE in the germline V gene. Trimming pared 5 bases from V and 8 bases from J, leaving 8 bases between. The CDR3 is made up of 11 amino acids. CDR3 in DNA: TGTGCCAGCAGAGGGCAGCATGAGCAGTTCTTC. Translation: CASRGQHEQFF.

This clone was observed a single time. The V call is TRBV28, the J call TRBJ1-1, with D unresolved. Per germline, CDR1 MDHEN and CDR2 SYDVKM. Between the trimmed V and J ends, which lost 5 bases and 12 bases, there was a span of 13 bases. CDR3 length: 11 residues. The CDR3 here is CASSNAGGTFF. As DNA, the CDR3 is TGTGCCAGCAGTAATGCAGGAGGGACTTTCTTT.

The J gene is TRBJ2-3, the V gene TRBV12-5; D is unclear. Germline assignment: CDR1 LGHNT and CDR2 FRNRAP. Between the trimmed V and J ends, which lost 0 bases and 0 bases, there was a span of 10 bases. The CDR3 has 16 amino acids. The CDR3 is CASGLVVGGSTDTQYF. The CDR3 DNA sequence: TGTGCTAGTGGTTTGGTAGTAGGTGGGAGCACAGATACGCAGTATTTT.